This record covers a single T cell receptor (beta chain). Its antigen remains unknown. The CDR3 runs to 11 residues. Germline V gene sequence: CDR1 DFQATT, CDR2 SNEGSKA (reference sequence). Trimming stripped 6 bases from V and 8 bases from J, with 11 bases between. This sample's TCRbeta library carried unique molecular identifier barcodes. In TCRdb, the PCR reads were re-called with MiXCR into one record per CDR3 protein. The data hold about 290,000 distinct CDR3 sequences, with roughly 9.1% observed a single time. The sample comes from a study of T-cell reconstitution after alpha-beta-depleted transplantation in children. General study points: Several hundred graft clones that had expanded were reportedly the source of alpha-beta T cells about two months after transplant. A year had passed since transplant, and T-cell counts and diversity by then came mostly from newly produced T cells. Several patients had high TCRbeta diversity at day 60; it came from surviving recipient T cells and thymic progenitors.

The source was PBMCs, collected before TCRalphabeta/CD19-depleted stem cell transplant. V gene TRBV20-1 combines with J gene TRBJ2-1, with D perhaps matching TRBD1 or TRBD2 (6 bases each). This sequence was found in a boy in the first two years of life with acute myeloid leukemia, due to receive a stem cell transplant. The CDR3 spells CSARRGYEQFF. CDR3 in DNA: TGCAGTGCGCGGAGGGGGTATGAGCAGTTCTTC.